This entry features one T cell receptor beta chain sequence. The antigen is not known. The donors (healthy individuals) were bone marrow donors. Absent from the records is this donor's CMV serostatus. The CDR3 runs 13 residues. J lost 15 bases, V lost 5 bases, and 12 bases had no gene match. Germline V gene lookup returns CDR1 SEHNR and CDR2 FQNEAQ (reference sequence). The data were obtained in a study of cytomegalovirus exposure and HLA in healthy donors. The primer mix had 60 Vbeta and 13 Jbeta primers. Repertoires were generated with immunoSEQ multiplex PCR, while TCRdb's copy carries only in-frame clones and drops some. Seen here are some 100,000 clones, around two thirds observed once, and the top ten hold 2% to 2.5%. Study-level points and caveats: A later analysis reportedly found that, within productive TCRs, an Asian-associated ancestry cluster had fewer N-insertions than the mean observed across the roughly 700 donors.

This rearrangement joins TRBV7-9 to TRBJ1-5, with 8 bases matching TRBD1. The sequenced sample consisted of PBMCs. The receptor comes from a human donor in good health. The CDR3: CASSQDRDGAPHF. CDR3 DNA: TGTGCCAGCAGCCAGGACAGGGACGGAGCCCCGCATTTT.